The 19 T cell receptor beta chains given below trace back to one sample, sequenced in a study of identical twins. In TCRdb, the 5' RACE reads were re-called with MiXCR into one record per CDR3 protein. Of 1.5 million to 2 million distinct CDR3 sequences detected, about 31% appear once; the ten largest clones hold 0.25% to 0.3%. The sequenced sample was cord blood. All receptors come from a newborn girl in good health.

V is TRBV2 and J is TRBJ1-4, with 9 bases lining up with TRBD1. The ends lost 5 bases at V and 5 bases at J; junction bases unmatched: 6. Germline V CDR1 and CDR2: SNHLY, FYNNEI. This CDR3 has 15 amino acids. CDR3 nucleotides: TGTGCCAGCAGTACAACACAGGGGGCCAATGAAAAACTGTTTTTT. Encoded protein: CASSTTQGANEKLFF.

The CDR3 reads CSVQANTEAFF. CDR3 DNA: TGCAGTGTACAGGCCAACACTGAAGCTTTCTTT. The rearrangement joins TRBV20-1 to TRBJ1-1; perhaps TRBD1 as D (5 bases). Germline V CDR1 and CDR2: DFQATT, SNEGSKA (reference sequence). This CDR3 contains 11 residues. The V and J ends lost 7 bases and 2 bases respectively, with 8 bases between them.

The chain employs TRBV5-6 and TRBJ2-1; 9 nucleotides agree with TRBD2. The CDR3 length is 16 residues. The germline V gene has CDR1 SGHDT and CDR2 YYEEEE. The V and J ends lost 2 bases and 6 bases, in that order; junction bases with no gene match: 9. CDR3 region: CASSLAGGMNPNEQFF. The DNA for the CDR3 is TGTGCCAGCAGCTTAGCGGGGGGCATGAATCCCAATGAGCAGTTCTTC.

The V and J genes are TRBV7-9 and TRBJ1-2, with 7 bases fitting TRBD1. Germline lookup yields CDR1 SEHNR and CDR2 FQNEAQ (reference sequence). V trimming: 3 bases; J trimming: 7 bases; junction bases outside the gene matches: 11. The CDR3 runs 15 residues. The CDR3 loop reads CASSFYEGAWGGYTF. CDR3 sequence (DNA): TGTGCCAGCAGCTTTTACGAGGGGGCCTGGGGTGGCTACACCTTC.

The V gene is TRBV20-1, the J gene TRBJ2-4, with TRBD1 as a possible D gene (6 bases). Trimming shortened V by 3 bases and J by 8 bases, and 14 bases separated the two germline ends. Germline V gene lookup returns CDR1 DFQATT and CDR2 SNEGSKA (reference sequence). The CDR3 is made up of 13 amino acids. CDR3 amino acids: CSARRGGNDIQYF. The CDR3, as DNA: TGCAGTGCTAGGCGAGGGGGAAATGACATTCAGTACTTC.

This clonotype was picked up a small number of times. The chain employs TRBV3-1 and TRBJ1-2; 7 nucleotides line up with TRBD1. The CDR3 runs to 18 residues. J was trimmed by 3 bases and V by 1 base; bases with no gene match: 14. CDR1 is LGHDT, CDR2 YNNKEL, per germline (reference sequence). The CDR3 spells CASSQGGGPGGTHYGYTF. The CDR3 DNA follows: TGTGCCAGCAGCCAAGGAGGGGGCCCGGGAGGGACCCACTATGGCTACACCTTC.

As for this clonotype: A much bigger clone sits one base away, suggesting this may be a read error. The V and J genes are TRBV29-1 and TRBJ2-1, with TRBD1 as a possible D gene (6 bases). Germline V CDR1 and CDR2: SQVTM, ANQGSEA. There are 13 residues in the CDR3. The CDR3 is CGVGLRGNNEQFF. The CDR3 bases are TGCGGCGTTGGGTTAAGGGGGAACAATGAGCAGTTCTTC.

This clonotype was counted only a few times. V usage is TRBV10-3 and J usage is TRBJ2-1; the D call may be TRBD1 or TRBD2 (6 bases each). The germline CDR1 and CDR2 sequences are ENHRY and SYGVKD. The CDR3 contains 18 residues. Trimming took off 6 bases at V and 4 bases at J, with 25 bases between the two ends. The CDR3 reads CAISSRRARGRFYNEQFF. The CDR3, as DNA: TGTGCCATCAGCTCCCGGCGAGCCCGGGGGCGCTTTTACAATGAGCAGTTCTTC.

Turning to this clonotype: This may arise from a read error, as a much more abundant clone is one base away. CDR3 in DNA: TGTGCCAGCAGCAAAGGGCCAACTAGCGGGGTTTTTTACCAAGAGACCCAGTACTTC. This gives the protein CASSKGPTSGVFYQETQYF. The genes are TRBV21-1 and TRBJ2-5; the table calls TRBD2, which could not be checked here. TRBV21-1 is labeled a pseudogene. This CDR3 is 19 amino acids long.

This clonotype was seen only once. Just one base apart from a much larger clone, this may be a read error. V and J are TRBV5-1 and TRBJ2-5; weak D call: TRBD2 (5 bases). Looked up from germline, CDR1 is SGHRS and CDR2 is YFSETQ. This CDR3 region has 12 residues. CDR3 residues: CASSFSLEIQYF. CDR3 coding DNA: TGCGCCAGCAGCTTTTCACTAGAGATCCAGTACTTC. The full variable domain, in which reference TRBV5-1 and TRBJ2-5 provide the parts outside the CDR3, is KAGVTQTPRYLIKTRGQQVTLSCSPISGHRSVSWYQQTPGQGLQFLFEYFSETQRNKGNFPGRFSGRQFSNSRSEMNVSTLELGDSALYLCASSFSLEIQYFGPGTRLLVL.

This clonotype has only one observation. The chain joins TRBV20-1 to TRBJ2-5; maybe TRBD2 (6 bases). Trimming cost V 0 bases and J 11 bases, with 19 bases left between them. Germline V lookup: CDR1 DFQATT, CDR2 SNEGSKA (reference sequence). The CDR3 sequence is 14 residues long. The CDR3 DNA is TGCAGTGCTAGAGACATTGGGGGGTACAATGAGCAGTACTTC. Residues: CSARDIGGYNEQYF.

There are a few counts of this clonotype. J is TRBJ2-5 and V is TRBV13; a weak D match, TRBD2 (6 bases). Trimming removed 1 base at V and 4 bases at J, with 16 bases between. From germline, CDR1 is PRHDT and CDR2 FYEKMQ (reference sequence). There are 16 residues in the CDR3. The CDR3 sequence is CASSLAGLSWRETQYF. The CDR3 DNA follows: TGTGCCAGCAGCTTAGCGGGACTTTCATGGCGAGAGACCCAGTACTTC. Full variable domain (outside the CDR3, taken from reference TRBV13 and TRBJ2-5): AAGVIQSPRHLIKEKRETATLKCYPIPRHDTVYWYQQGPGQDPQFLISFYEKMQSDKGSIPDRFSAQQFSDYHSELNMSSLELGDSALYFCASSLAGLSWRETQYFGPGTRLLVL.

This clonotype was seen more than once but under ten times. The rearrangement uses TRBV6-2 or TRBV6-3 and TRBJ2-1, with D maybe TRBD2 (6 bases). The CDR3 spans 14 residues. Germline V CDR1 and CDR2: MNHEY, SVGEGT. Deletions cut 8 bases from V and 5 bases from J, with 16 bases between. CDR3 DNA: TGTGCCAGCGCTAAGCGGGCCTGGGACAATGAGCAGTTCTTC. Translating gives CASAKRAWDNEQFF.

This rearrangement joins TRBV4-2 to TRBJ2-7; 9 nucleotides line up with TRBD1. The CDR3 contains 17 residues. With V trimmed by 0 bases and J by 7 bases, 13 bases remained unmatched. Germline CDR1 and CDR2: LGHNA and YNFKEQ. CDR3 residues: CASSQDRTGQGDNEQYF. The CDR3 DNA follows: TGTGCCAGCAGCCAAGACAGGACGGGACAGGGAGACAATGAGCAGTACTTC.

The chain is built from TRBV30 and TRBJ1-5, with TRBD1 matching 8 bases. V shed 1 base and J 4 bases; nucleotides not matched to a gene: 3. The CDR3 runs 14 residues. CDR1 is GTSNPN and CDR2 is SVGIG in the germline V gene (reference sequence). This CDR3 reads CAWSGTGLNQPQHF. CDR3 sequence (DNA): TGTGCCTGGAGTGGGACAGGGCTAAATCAGCCCCAGCATTTT.

This clonotype has a handful of counts. The V call is TRBV5-1, the J call TRBJ1-2; the D gene is possibly TRBD1 (6 bases). This CDR3 has 15 residues. Germline lookup yields CDR1 SGHRS and CDR2 YFSETQ. Trimming removed 0 bases at V and 8 bases at J, with 17 bases between. The CDR3 reads CASSLEGDTDEGYTF. The DNA of the CDR3 is TGCGCCAGCAGCTTGGAGGGGGACACGGATGAGGGCTACACCTTC.

The chain links TRBV29-1 to TRBJ2-6; 8 bases align to TRBD1. This CDR3 contains 16 residues. Trimming took 7 bases from V and 1 from J; bases not matched to a gene: 9. Germline CDR1 reads SQVTM; CDR2 reads ANQGSEA. As DNA, the CDR3 is TGCAGCGCCGTCACAGGGGGGTTATCTGGGGCCAACGTCCTGACTTTC. This translates into CSAVTGGLSGANVLTF.

The chain links TRBV27 to TRBJ2-1, with a weak D call TRBD1 (5 bases). Looked up from germline, CDR1 is MNHEY and CDR2 is SMNVEV (reference sequence). The CDR3 contains 13 residues. Trimming pared 5 bases from V and 6 bases from J, leaving 11 bases between. The CDR3 DNA reads TGTGCCAGCAGTGCGACAGTCTTCAATGAGCAGTTCTTC. Protein product: CASSATVFNEQFF.

The chain joins TRBV4-1 to TRBJ2-1, with TRBD2 matching over 7 bases. This CDR3 has 15 amino acids. CDR1 MGHRA and CDR2 YSYEKL come from the germline V gene. The trim removed 1 base at V and 5 bases at J, leaving 5 bases unmatched. As DNA, the CDR3 is TGCGCCAGCAGCCAAGTGGGGGGGGGAAACAATGAGCAGTTCTTC. It codes for CASSQVGGGNNEQFF.